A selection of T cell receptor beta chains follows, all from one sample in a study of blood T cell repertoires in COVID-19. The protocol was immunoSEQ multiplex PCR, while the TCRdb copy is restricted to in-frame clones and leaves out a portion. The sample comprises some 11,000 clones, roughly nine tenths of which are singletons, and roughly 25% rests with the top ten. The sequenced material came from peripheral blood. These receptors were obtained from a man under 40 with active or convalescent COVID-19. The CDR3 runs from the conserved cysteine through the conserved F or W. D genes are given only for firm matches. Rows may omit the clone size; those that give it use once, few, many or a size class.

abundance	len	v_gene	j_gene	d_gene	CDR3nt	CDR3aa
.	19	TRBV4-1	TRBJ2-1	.	TGCGCCAGCAGCCAAGATTTCTCGGGACTCACGAGAGTCTACAATGAGCAGTTCTTC	CASSQDFSGLTRVYNEQFF
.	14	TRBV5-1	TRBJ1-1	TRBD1	TGCGCCAGCAAGTGGACAGGGTTGGATGTGGAAGCTTTCTTT	CASKWTGLDVEAFF
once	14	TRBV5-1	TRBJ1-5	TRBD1	TGCGCCAGCAGCATGACAGGGGACTCGTGGCCCCAGCATTTT	CASSMTGDSWPQHF
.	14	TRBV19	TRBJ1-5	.	TGTGCCAGTAGTACAGGGCGTACGGGTCAGCCCCAGCATTTT	CASSTGRTGQPQHF
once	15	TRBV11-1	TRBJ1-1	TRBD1	TGTGCCAGCAGCTCCGACAGGGGAGGGAACACTGAAGCTTTCTTT	CASSSDRGGNTEAFF
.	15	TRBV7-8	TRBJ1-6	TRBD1	TGTGCCAGCAGCTTGGGGACAGCTCAGAATTCACCCCTCCACTTT	CASSLGTAQNSPLHF
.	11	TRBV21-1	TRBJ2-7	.	TGTGCCAGCAGCCCATTGCGGGAGCAGTACTTC	CASSPLREQYF
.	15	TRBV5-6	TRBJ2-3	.	TGTGCCAGCAGCTTGGCCAAAACTGACACAGATACGCAGTATTTT	CASSLAKTDTDTQYF
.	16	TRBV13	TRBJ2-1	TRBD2	TGTGCCAGCAGCAGGAGACTAGCGGGGGGCTACAATGAGCAGTTCTTC	CASSRRLAGGYNEQFF
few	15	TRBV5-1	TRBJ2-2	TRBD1	TGCGCCAGCAGCCCGGGACAGCCGAACACCGGGGAGCTGTTTTTT	CASSPGQPNTGELFF
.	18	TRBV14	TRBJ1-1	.	TGTGCCAGCAGCCAAGTTGCGGCAGGCCGGACTATGAACACTGAAGCTTTCTTT	CASSQVAAGRTMNTEAFF
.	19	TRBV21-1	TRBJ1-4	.	TGTGCCAGCAGCCGGACGAGGGGGTCAATATCCAAGTGGAATGAAAAACTGTTTTTT	CASSRTRGSISKWNEKLFF
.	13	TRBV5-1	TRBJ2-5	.	TGCGCCAGCCGTCTGTCAGTCGAAGAGACCCAGTACTTC	CASRLSVEETQYF
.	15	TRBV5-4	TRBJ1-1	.	TGTGCCAGCAGCTTGGATTACAGGACGAACACTGAAGCTTTCTTT	CASSLDYRTNTEAFF
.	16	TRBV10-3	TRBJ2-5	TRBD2	TGTGCCATCAGTGAGTCTCTAGCGGGAGGGGTTGAGACCCAGTACTTC	CAISESLAGGVETQYF
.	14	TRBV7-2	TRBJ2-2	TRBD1	TGTGCCAGCGGGGAACAGGGGGCCACCGGGGAGCTGTTTTTT	CASGEQGATGELFF
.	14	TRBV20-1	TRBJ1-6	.	TGCAGTGCTAGTTCCCTGGGCCAGAATTCACCCCTCCACTTT	CSASSLGQNSPLHF
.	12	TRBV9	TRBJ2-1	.	TGTGCCAGCAGCGTAGACCAGGATGAGCAGTTCTTC	CASSVDQDEQFF
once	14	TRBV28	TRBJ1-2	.	TGTGCCAGCAGTTCAGGAGGGGAGAACTATGGCTACACCTTC	CASSSGGENYGYTF
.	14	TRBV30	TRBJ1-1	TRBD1	TGTGCCTGGAGTCTCCCCAGGGGGCCGGCTGAAGCTTTCTTT	CAWSLPRGPAEAFF
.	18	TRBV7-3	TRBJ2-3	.	TGTGCCAGCAGCCCCCAATCTACCGGCGGGTCTAGCACAGATACGCAGTATTTT	CASSPQSTGGSSTDTQYF
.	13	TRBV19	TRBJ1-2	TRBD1	TGTGCCAGTAGGGGACAGACCAACTATGGCTACACCTTC	CASRGQTNYGYTF
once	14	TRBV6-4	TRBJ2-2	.	TGTGCCAGCAGCACTATCCTTAATAGTGGGGAGCTGTTTTTT	CASSTILNSGELFF
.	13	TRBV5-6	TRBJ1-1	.	TGTGCCAGCAGCTTGGGGGCGAACACTGAAGCTTTCTTT	CASSLGANTEAFF
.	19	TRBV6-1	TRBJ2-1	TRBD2	TGTGCCAGCAGTGTAAGACTAGCGGGGGAGCTCTCCTCCTACAATGAGCAGTTCTTC	CASSVRLAGELSSYNEQFF
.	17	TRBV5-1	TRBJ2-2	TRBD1	TGCGCCAGCAGCTTGGACCCGACAGGGTCGCGGACCGGGGAGCTGTTTTTT	CASSLDPTGSRTGELFF
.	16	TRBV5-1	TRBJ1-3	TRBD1	TGCGCCAGCAGCTTGGACGGGACAGGCTCTGGAAACACCATATATTTT	CASSLDGTGSGNTIYF
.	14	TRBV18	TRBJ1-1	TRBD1	TGTGCCAGCTCACCGGGACAGGCCAGCACTGAAGCTTTCTTT	CASSPGQASTEAFF
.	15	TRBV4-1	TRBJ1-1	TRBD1	TGCGCCAGCAGCCAACCGACAGGGACAAACACTGAAGCTTTCTTT	CASSQPTGTNTEAFF
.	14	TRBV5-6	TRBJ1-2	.	TGTGCCAGCAGCTTGGGGGCGGGAAATTATGGCTACACCTTC	CASSLGAGNYGYTF
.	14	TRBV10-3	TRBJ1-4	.	TGTGCCATCAGTCCAGAGGCAACTAATGAAAAACTGTTTTTT	CAISPEATNEKLFF